This TCR beta chain was recorded in a study of T cell responses to AZD1222 COVID-19 vaccine. At the level of the study: Second doses that came at about 4 or about 12 weeks were put together.

A word on this clone: The antigen is not known.

Looked up from germline, CDR1 is LNHDA and CDR2 is SQIVND (reference sequence). The CDR3 totals 13 residues. V lost 5 bases to trimming and J lost 2 bases; unmatched junction nucleotides: 3. The method was immunoSEQ multiplex PCR; TCRdb's version includes in-frame clones alone and lacks a portion of them. The data contain roughly 100,000 clones, around 82% of them seen just once; the ten biggest clones take up over 15%. Overall study results and limits: Increases in Spike-specific TCR breadth and depth were seen after two AZD1222 doses. Repertoire samples came only from after the peak T cell response. Clonal diversity was possibly underestimated, and the donors were mostly white British, with more females.

This rearrangement joins TRBV19 to TRBJ2-7; 7 bases align to TRBD1. This clonotype was obtained from an adult in good health. Sequenced material: peripheral blood, taken on day 0 of AZD1222 vaccination. CDR3 bases: TGTGCCAGTAGTCCCACAGGGGCCTACGAGCAGTACTTC. It encodes CASSPTGAYEQYF.